This is a list of T cell receptor beta chains from one sample in a study of T cells in localized non-small cell lung cancer. Produced via immunoSEQ multiplex PCR; TCRdb's table is partial and in-frame only. The repertoire holds about 59,000 clones, with around nine tenths as singletons. This material consisted of peripheral blood, taken before any cancer treatment. The receptors were sampled from a man aged 40 to 69 with stage I squamous cell lung carcinoma. The conserved cysteine and the conserved F or W are not part of the CDR3 here. Clone sizes are given selectively: once, few, many, or a class where the clone is expanded.

v_call: TRBV7-3
clone_size: -
cdr3_aa: ASSSPAISGNTIY

v_call: TRBV7-8
clone_size: -
cdr3_aa: ASRRPGLAAVDTQY

v_call: TRBV6-1
clone_size: -
cdr3_aa: ASRLDRGQKLF

v_call: TRBV2
clone_size: -
cdr3_aa: ASSGYSNQPQH

v_call: TRBV15
clone_size: once
cdr3_aa: ATSRVRDTGELF

v_call: TRBV5-1
clone_size: -
cdr3_aa: ASSLARSGSPETQY

v_call: TRBV9
clone_size: -
cdr3_aa: ASSVEPRGSTNEQF

v_call: TRBV10-3
clone_size: -
cdr3_aa: AIGGAPSYEQY

v_call: TRBV28
clone_size: -
cdr3_aa: ATLGPYYNEQF

v_call: TRBV19
clone_size: -
cdr3_aa: ASTPLPRVTRGTEAF

v_call: TRBV30
clone_size: -
cdr3_aa: AWSGGLPDYEQY

v_call: TRBV7-9
clone_size: -
cdr3_aa: ASSLLSNTGELF

v_call: TRBV30
clone_size: -
cdr3_aa: AWSVDSLNQPQH

v_call: TRBV19
clone_size: -
cdr3_aa: ASSTRTGANEQF

v_call: TRBV10-1
clone_size: -
cdr3_aa: ANFRDGHRKTQY

v_call: TRBV9
clone_size: few
cdr3_aa: ASSVASGQGWETQY

v_call: TRBV10-3
clone_size: once
cdr3_aa: AAGLTYEQY

v_call: TRBV6-1
clone_size: -
cdr3_aa: ASSEGARETQY

v_call: TRBV29-1
clone_size: -
cdr3_aa: SGGQAFYGYT

v_call: TRBV5-1
clone_size: -
cdr3_aa: ASSDPGQGSNEQY

v_call: TRBV4-2
clone_size: few
cdr3_aa: ASSRGTSGNTDTQY

v_call: TRBV6-5
clone_size: -
cdr3_aa: ASSSSTGIHGYT

v_call: TRBV14
clone_size: -
cdr3_aa: ASSQDRGQGGYT

v_call: TRBV5-1
clone_size: -
cdr3_aa: ASSLGGIAGGQF

v_call: TRBV7-3
clone_size: -
cdr3_aa: ASSPYGGYEQY

v_call: TRBV7-2
clone_size: -
cdr3_aa: ASSLGRGQFAEAF

v_call: TRBV19
clone_size: few
cdr3_aa: ASTNFYGLAGENEQF

v_call: TRBV7-8
clone_size: -
cdr3_aa: ASSPRVAGGLLSNQPQH

v_call: TRBV5-1
clone_size: -
cdr3_aa: ACRGGTEINTEAF

v_call: TRBV28
clone_size: -
cdr3_aa: ASSNQGTGPKLF

v_call: TRBV5-1
clone_size: -
cdr3_aa: ASSRSEANYGYT

v_call: TRBV5-6
clone_size: -
cdr3_aa: ASSWWEAYEQY

v_call: TRBV11-3
clone_size: -
cdr3_aa: ASLTFSGNTIY

v_call: TRBV29-1
clone_size: -
cdr3_aa: SVRQSIQGDNEQF

v_call: TRBV30
clone_size: -
cdr3_aa: AWNPGQGDQPQH

v_call: TRBV29-1
clone_size: -
cdr3_aa: SVVPSKTGELF

v_call: TRBV7-3
clone_size: -
cdr3_aa: ASSLQGPGANVLT

v_call: TRBV10-3
clone_size: -
cdr3_aa: AISEGLEGQY

v_call: TRBV10-2
clone_size: -
cdr3_aa: ASSESTGTEAF

v_call: TRBV29-1
clone_size: -
cdr3_aa: SVVDGITDTQY

v_call: TRBV29-1
clone_size: -
cdr3_aa: SVGRGGSYEQY

v_call: TRBV4-3
clone_size: few
cdr3_aa: ASSQEFTASGGAGELF

v_call: TRBV6-4
clone_size: -
cdr3_aa: ASGHWQMNEKLF

v_call: TRBV28
clone_size: -
cdr3_aa: ASSYPGQAGNTIY

v_call: TRBV6-6
clone_size: -
cdr3_aa: ASSPLGEQF

v_call: TRBV13
clone_size: -
cdr3_aa: ASSLGLAGLTGELF

v_call: TRBV5-1
clone_size: -
cdr3_aa: ASSLRPGGAAQETQY

v_call: TRBV5-1
clone_size: once
cdr3_aa: ASSLEGNPSYEQY

v_call: TRBV7-7
clone_size: -
cdr3_aa: ASSFTGALRETQY